The 30 T cell receptor beta chains below all came from one sample that was sequenced in a study of beta chain features in type 1 diabetes. Every bit of the isolated RNA underwent reverse transcription, so sequencing read expressed TCRB transcripts. Measured with immunoSEQ multiplex PCR; TCRdb has only the in-frame clones, and not every one. This sample has approximately 120,000 clones, with roughly 43% found just once. The sequencing sample was made of stem cell memory CD4+ T cells from blood. All receptors come from a young woman in good health.

The V and J genes are TRBV5-4 and TRBJ2-1; the D gene is possibly TRBD2 (6 bases). This CDR3 has 16 residues. Between the trimmed V and J ends, which lost 0 bases and 0 bases, there was a span of 10 bases. CDR1 is SGHNT and CDR2 is YYREEE in the germline V gene (reference sequence). The CDR3, as DNA: TGTGCCAGCAGCTTGGTCGGGGGAGGCTCCTACAATGAGCAGTTCTTC. This translates into CASSLVGGGSYNEQFF.

In nucleotides, the CDR3 is TGTGCCAGCGTAACAGGGGTCCGCAATCAGCCCCAGCATTTT. Amino acid sequence: CASVTGVRNQPQHF. The chain uses TRBV28 and TRBJ1-5; 7 positions match TRBD1. After removal of 8 bases from V and 2 bases from J, the junction contained 6 bases not matched to a gene. The CDR3 spans 14 residues. Germline V gene data show CDR1 as MDHEN and CDR2 as SYDVKM.

This clone was seen only a few times. The chain couples TRBV5-1 to TRBJ2-1, with 8 bases aligning to TRBD2. Trimming removed 4 bases from V and 6 bases from J; junction bases left unmatched: 9. CDR1 and CDR2 from the germline V gene are SGHRS and YFSETQ. This CDR3 is 15 amino acids long. CDR3 nucleotide sequence: TGCGCCAGCAGCCCAGCGGGAGAGCCTGGCAATGAGCAGTTCTTC. Amino acid sequence: CASSPAGEPGNEQFF.

This clone was observed a few times. The rearrangement joins TRBV7-9 to TRBJ2-5, with TRBD2 identical over 9 bases. The germline gives CDR1 SEHNR, CDR2 FQNEAQ (reference sequence). The length of the CDR3 is 14 residues. The J segment lost 6 bases and the V segment lost 4 bases, leaving 6 bases of the junction unmatched. CDR3 bases: TGTGCCAGCAGCTCAATTAGCGGGAGCAAGACCCAGTACTTC. Translating gives CASSSISGSKTQYF.

The rearrangement links TRBV7-9 to TRBJ1-2; D remains unclear. Germline V gives CDR1 SEHNR, CDR2 FQNEAQ (reference sequence). This CDR3 is built from 14 residues. Trimming stripped 7 bases from V and 3 bases from J, with 15 bases between. The CDR3 loop reads CASTGWAGYYGYTF. As DNA, the CDR3 is TGTGCCAGCACCGGATGGGCGGGATACTATGGCTACACCTTC. Combining the CDR3 with reference TRBV7-9 and TRBJ1-2 gives the whole variable domain DTGVSQNPRHKITKRGQNVTFRCDPISEHNRLYWYRQTLGQGPEFLTYFQNEAQLEKSRLLSDRFSAERPKGSFSTLEIQRTEQGDSAMYLCASTGWAGYYGYTFGSGTRLTVV.

This clone was counted between two and nine times. The V call is TRBV13, the J call TRBJ1-1; possibly TRBD1 for D (6 bases). Germline values: CDR1 PRHDT, CDR2 FYEKMQ (reference sequence). The V and J ends lost 8 bases and 0 bases respectively, with 19 bases between them. CDR3 length equals 16 residues. CDR3 DNA: TGTGCCAGCTCGGGGGTCGGGGGGCCCTTGAACACTGAAGCTTTCTTT. Translating it yields CASSGVGGPLNTEAFF. The full variable domain, in which reference TRBV13 and TRBJ1-1 provide the parts outside the CDR3, is AAGVIQSPRHLIKEKRETATLKCYPIPRHDTVYWYQQGPGQDPQFLISFYEKMQSDKGSIPDRFSAQQFSDYHSELNMSSLELGDSALYFCASSGVGGPLNTEAFFGQGTRLTVV.

The gene calls are TRBV29-1 and TRBJ1-5; a possible D gene is TRBD1 (6 bases). V lost 6 bases and J 6 bases, leaving 15 bases between the germline ends. There are 13 residues in the CDR3. Germline-derived CDR1 and CDR2 are SQVTM and ANQGSEA. CDR3 sequence: CSVGQQGSQPQHF. In nucleotides, the CDR3 is TGCAGCGTGGGTCAACAGGGTAGTCAGCCCCAGCATTTT. Together with reference TRBV29-1 and TRBJ1-5, the CDR3 gives the full variable domain: SAVISQKPSRDICQRGTSLTIQCQVDSQVTMMFWYRQQPGQSLTLIATANQGSEATYESGFVIDKFPISRPNLTFSTLTVSNMSPEDSSIYLCSVGQQGSQPQHFGDGTRLSIL.

This chain joins TRBV27 and TRBJ2-2; D is unresolved. The CDR3 sequence is 16 residues long. Germline CDR1 reads MNHEY; CDR2 reads SMNVEV (reference sequence). Trimming removed 2 bases at V and 1 base at J, with 11 bases between. The CDR3 bases are TGTGCCAGCAGTTTAAACAGACCAAGGAACACCGGGGAGCTGTTTTTT. This encodes CASSLNRPRNTGELFF.

This clone was counted between two and nine times. This chain links TRBV12-5 with TRBJ1-2; D uncertain. The CDR3 is 11 amino acids. Between the trimmed V and J ends, which lost 7 bases and 4 bases, there was a span of 7 bases. The germline gives CDR1 LGHNT, CDR2 FRNRAP. The chain's CDR3 is CASVETYGYTF. As DNA, the CDR3 is TGTGCTAGTGTGGAGACCTATGGCTACACCTTC.

The chain links TRBV18 to TRBJ2-7, with 9 bases fitting TRBD1. The CDR3 is 14 residues long. Trimming removed 3 bases from V and 4 bases from J; junction bases left unmatched: 4. Germline CDR1 and CDR2: KGHSH and LQKENI. CDR3 region: CASSPGQGTYEQYF. The CDR3 DNA follows: TGTGCCAGCTCACCTGGACAGGGGACGTACGAGCAGTACTTC.

In its sample, this clone was seen a few times. The gene calls are TRBV6-5 and TRBJ1-1; D not certain. CDR3 size: 12 residues. Germline CDR1 reads MNHEY; CDR2 reads SVGAGI. V was shortened by 2 bases and J by 5 bases, with 6 bases between the two germline ends. This chain's CDR3 is CASSYRETEAFF. Written as DNA, the CDR3 is TGTGCCAGCAGTTACAGGGAGACTGAAGCTTTCTTT.

The J gene is TRBJ1-1, the V gene TRBV5-4; 11 bases agree with TRBD1. Trimming removed 6 bases from V and 1 base from J; junction bases left unmatched: 5. The germline V gene has CDR1 SGHNT and CDR2 YYREEE (reference sequence). The CDR3 is made up of 15 amino acids. The CDR3 sequence: CASTGQGAWNTEAFF. CDR3 sequence (DNA): TGTGCCAGCACCGGACAGGGGGCATGGAACACTGAAGCTTTCTTT.

The chain carries TRBV13 and TRBJ2-1, with 16 bases fitting TRBD2. Losses at the gene ends were 2 bases for V and 4 bases for J; bases not matched to a gene: 8. The CDR3 is 19 amino acids. Germline V gene data show CDR1 as PRHDT and CDR2 as FYEKMQ (reference sequence). CDR3 region: CASSLRPGLAGGGYNEQFF. CDR3 bases: TGTGCCAGCAGCTTAAGGCCGGGACTAGCGGGAGGGGGGTACAATGAGCAGTTCTTC. Based on the CDR3 plus reference TRBV13 and TRBJ2-1, the full variable domain is AAGVIQSPRHLIKEKRETATLKCYPIPRHDTVYWYQQGPGQDPQFLISFYEKMQSDKGSIPDRFSAQQFSDYHSELNMSSLELGDSALYFCASSLRPGLAGGGYNEQFFGPGTRLTVL.

This clone has a single count. The chain joins TRBV5-8 to TRBJ2-3, with TRBD1 matching over 7 bases. V lost 5 bases and J lost 10; bases outside the gene matches: 10. The CDR3 runs 13 residues. The germline gives CDR1 SGHTS, CDR2 YDEGEE. CDR3 sequence reads: CASSLRGLVSQYF. The CDR3 DNA follows: TGTGCCAGCAGTCTCAGGGGGTTGGTGTCGCAGTATTTT.

In this sample, this clone turned up a few times. The chain joins TRBV10-3 to TRBJ2-7; TRBD2 is a possible D gene (6 bases). Deletions cut 4 bases from V and 1 base from J, with 11 bases between. Per the germline V gene, CDR1 is ENHRY and CDR2 is SYGVKD. The CDR3 runs to 14 residues. CDR3 bases: TGTGCCATCAGTGTATCGGAGGGGTCCTACGAGCAGTACTTC. This codes for CAISVSEGSYEQYF.

This clone has just a few counts. The chain employs TRBV5-1 and TRBJ2-5, with D possibly being TRBD1 (6 bases). Per the germline V gene, CDR1 is SGHRS and CDR2 is YFSETQ. The CDR3 length is 13 residues. Trimming cost V 4 bases and J 1 base, with 8 bases left between them. DNA for the CDR3: TGCGCCAGCAGCCGGACAGTCCAAGAGACCCAGTACTTC. Its protein product is CASSRTVQETQYF.

This chain links TRBV5-1 with TRBJ2-2; TRBD2 matches 13 bases. CDR1 SGHRS and CDR2 YFSETQ come from the germline V gene. CDR3 length: 15 residues. V dropped 4 bases and J dropped 3; count of bases not matched to a gene: 0. CDR3 sequence: CASSGLAGDTGELFF. The DNA for the CDR3 is TGCGCCAGCAGCGGACTAGCGGGAGACACCGGGGAGCTGTTTTTT.

This chain links TRBV29-1 with TRBJ2-5; the D is unclear. The end of the DNA is better explained by TRBJ2-7, so the J call may be wrong. Germline V gene lookup returns CDR1 SQVTM and CDR2 ANQGSEA. The CDR3 contains 9 residues. CDR3 loop: CSVEYEQYF. Here the CDR3 DNA reads TGCAGCGTTGAATACGAGCAGTACTTC.

In its sample, this clone was seen a few times. This chain connects TRBV7-3 to TRBJ2-3, with 9 bases that match TRBD1. The CDR3 runs 13 residues. Per germline, CDR1 SGHTA and CDR2 FQGTGA. V was pared by 3 bases and J by 7 bases, with 2 bases of the junction left unmatched. The CDR3 nucleotides are TGTGCCAGCAGCTTGGACAGGGGTAATACGCAGTATTTT. The encoded protein is CASSLDRGNTQYF.

V is TRBV27 and J is TRBJ2-2, with TRBD2 matching 14 bases. The V segment lost 4 bases and the J segment 7 bases; nucleotides outside the gene matches: 5. The CDR3 has 16 residues. The germline CDR1 and CDR2 sequences are MNHEY and SMNVEV (reference sequence). The CDR3 region is CASSSGTSGRIGELFF. In DNA, the CDR3 is TGTGCCAGCAGTTCGGGGACTAGCGGGAGAATCGGGGAGCTGTTTTTT.

The J gene is TRBJ1-2, the V gene TRBV27; 9 bases align to TRBD1. The J segment lost 0 bases and the V segment lost 6 bases, leaving 5 bases of the junction unmatched. The CDR3 has 15 residues. Per germline, CDR1 MNHEY and CDR2 SMNVEV (reference sequence). The CDR3 DNA reads as TGTGCCAGCAGGGCACAGGGGGCAGCTAACTATGGCTACACCTTC. This translates into CASRAQGAANYGYTF.

The chain carries TRBV15 and TRBJ1-2, with 7 bases fitting TRBD1. The CDR3 extends over 15 amino acids. Germline V lookup: CDR1 LNHNV, CDR2 YYDKDF (reference sequence). The V gene end was trimmed by 2 bases and the J gene end by 5 bases; junction bases not matched to a gene: 8. The CDR3 nucleotides read TGTGCCACCAGCAGAACCTCGACAGGGTTGTATGGCTACACCTTC. Translation: CATSRTSTGLYGYTF.

This clone was found a few times. The chain couples TRBV29-1 to TRBJ1-1; TRBD1 aligns across 10 bases. The CDR3 contains 18 residues. V lost 7 bases, J lost 0 bases, and 17 bases stayed unmatched. Germline CDR1 and CDR2: SQVTM and ANQGSEA. Here the CDR3 reads CSAPPPGQGVSVNTEAFF. The CDR3 region has the DNA TGCAGCGCCCCCCCGCCCGGACAGGGGGTCTCTGTGAACACTGAAGCTTTCTTT.

This clone was seen a few times. The chain uses TRBV5-6 and TRBJ1-2, with a weak D call TRBD1 (6 bases). The CDR3 spans 13 residues. Germline CDR1 SGHDT, CDR2 YYEEEE. V dropped 2 bases and J dropped 4 bases, with 9 bases sitting between them. CDR3 loop: CASSFNRAYGYTF. The CDR3 nucleotides read TGTGCCAGCAGCTTTAACAGGGCCTATGGCTACACCTTC.

The chain uses TRBV7-8 and TRBJ1-2; perhaps TRBD1 as D (6 bases). The CDR3 length is 17 residues. The V gene's germline CDR1 is SGHVS and CDR2 FQNEAQ. Trimming left V 5 bases short and J 8 bases short, with 27 bases between. The CDR3 protein is CASSPPARQGTEEGYTF. For the CDR3, the DNA is TGTGCCAGCAGCCCTCCAGCACGCCAGGGGACCGAGGAGGGCTACACCTTC.

The gene calls are TRBV19 and TRBJ2-7, with TRBD1 matching over 8 bases. Unmatched junction bases numbered 7, after V lost 5 bases and J lost 1 base. Germline V gene lookup returns CDR1 LNHDA and CDR2 SQIVND (reference sequence). The CDR3 has 15 residues. This CDR3 reads CASSRRRTGSYEQYF. The CDR3 region has the DNA TGTGCCAGTAGTCGAAGAAGGACAGGGTCCTACGAGCAGTACTTC. Supplemented by reference TRBV19 and TRBJ2-7, the full variable domain reads DGGITQSPKYLFRKEGQNVTLSCEQNLNHDAMYWYRQDPGQGLRLIYYSQIVNDFQKGDIAEGYSVSREKKESFPLTVTSAQKNPTAFYLCASSRRRTGSYEQYFGPGTRLTVT.

This clone was detected a few times. The genes are TRBV28 and TRBJ2-4; 8 nucleotides align to TRBD2. V lost 10 bases, J lost 1 base, and 9 bases stayed unmatched. This CDR3 spans 15 amino acids. Per the germline V gene, CDR1 is MDHEN and CDR2 is SYDVKM. The CDR3 DNA reads as TGTGCCACCTCGGGCGGCGGGAGGGCCAAAAACATTCAGTACTTC. Amino acids: CATSGGGRAKNIQYF.

The V and J genes are TRBV5-4 and TRBJ2-5; 8 nucleotides align to TRBD2. Germline CDR1 reads SGHNT; CDR2 reads YYREEE (reference sequence). The CDR3 has 16 amino acids. Losses at the gene ends were 4 bases for V and 1 base for J; bases not matched to a gene: 9. CDR3 protein: CASSQGLAGLQETQYF. The CDR3 coding sequence is TGTGCCAGCAGCCAAGGGCTAGCGGGCCTCCAAGAGACCCAGTACTTC. The full variable domain, in which reference TRBV5-4 and TRBJ2-5 provide the parts outside the CDR3, is ETGVTQSPTHLIKTRGQQVTLRCSSQSGHNTVSWYQQALGQGPQFIFQYYREEENGRGNFPPRFSGLQFPNYSSELNVNALELDDSALYLCASSQGLAGLQETQYFGPGTRLLVL.

The chain recombines TRBV6-6 with TRBJ2-7; TRBD2 matches 13 bases. V shed 6 bases and J 5 bases; nucleotides not matched to a gene: 7. The length of the CDR3 is 15 residues. Germline-derived CDR1 and CDR2 are MNHNY and SVGAGI (reference sequence). This CDR3 reads CASRPRTSGSHEQYF. CDR3 in DNA: TGTGCCAGCAGACCGAGGACTAGCGGGAGTCACGAGCAGTACTTC.

V is TRBV11-3 and J is TRBJ2-1, with TRBD1 as a possible D gene (5 bases). This CDR3 is built from 13 residues. Germline assignment: CDR1 SGHNT and CDR2 YENEEA. Trimming took 5 bases from V and 12 from J, leaving 17 bases between them. The CDR3 DNA follows: TGTGCCAGCAGCCCCCCAGGACACCAACGGCAGTTCTTC. This encodes CASSPPGHQRQFF. Variable domain in full (rest from reference TRBV11-3 and TRBJ2-1): EAGVVQSPRYKIIEKKQPVAFWCNPISGHNTLYWYLQNLGQGPELLIRYENEEAVDDSQLPKDRFSAERLKGVDSTLKIQPAELGDSAVYLCASSPPGHQRQFFGPGTRLTVL.